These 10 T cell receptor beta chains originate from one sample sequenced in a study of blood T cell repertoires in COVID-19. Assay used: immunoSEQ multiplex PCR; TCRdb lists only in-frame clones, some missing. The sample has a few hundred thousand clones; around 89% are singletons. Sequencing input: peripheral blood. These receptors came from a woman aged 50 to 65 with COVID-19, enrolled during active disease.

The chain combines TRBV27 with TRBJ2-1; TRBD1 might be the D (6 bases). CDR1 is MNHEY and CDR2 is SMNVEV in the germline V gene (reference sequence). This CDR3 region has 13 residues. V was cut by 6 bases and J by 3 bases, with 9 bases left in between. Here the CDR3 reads CASRTQGYNEQFF. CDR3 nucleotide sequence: TGTGCCAGCAGGACACAGGGCTACAATGAGCAGTTCTTC.

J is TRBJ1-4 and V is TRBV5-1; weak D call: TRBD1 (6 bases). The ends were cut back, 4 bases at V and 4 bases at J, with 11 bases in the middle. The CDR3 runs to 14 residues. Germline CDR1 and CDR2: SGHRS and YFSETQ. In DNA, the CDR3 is TGCGCCAGCAGCCAGGACAGCTTTAATGAAAAACTGTTTTTT. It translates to CASSQDSFNEKLFF.

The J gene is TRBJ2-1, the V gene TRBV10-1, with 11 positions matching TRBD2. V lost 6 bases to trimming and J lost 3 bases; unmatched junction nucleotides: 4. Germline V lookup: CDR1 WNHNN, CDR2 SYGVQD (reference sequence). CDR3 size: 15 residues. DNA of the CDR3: TGCGCCAGCAGAGATAGCGGGAGGGACTACAATGAGCAGTTCTTC. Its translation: CASRDSGRDYNEQFF.

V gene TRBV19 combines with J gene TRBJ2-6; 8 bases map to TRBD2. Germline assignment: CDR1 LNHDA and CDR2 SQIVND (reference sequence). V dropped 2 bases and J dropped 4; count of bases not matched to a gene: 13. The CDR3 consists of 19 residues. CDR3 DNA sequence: TGTGCCAGTAGTATATACCCGTCAGCGGGAGTGATGGGGGCCAACGTCCTGACTTTC. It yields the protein CASSIYPSAGVMGANVLTF.

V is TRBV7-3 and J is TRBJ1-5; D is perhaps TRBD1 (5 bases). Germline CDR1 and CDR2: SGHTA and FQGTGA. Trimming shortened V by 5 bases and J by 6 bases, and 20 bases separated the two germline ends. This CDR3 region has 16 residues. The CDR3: CASSQRIIQGRQPQHF. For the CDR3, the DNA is TGTGCCAGCAGCCAAAGAATTATCCAGGGTCGTCAGCCCCAGCATTTT.

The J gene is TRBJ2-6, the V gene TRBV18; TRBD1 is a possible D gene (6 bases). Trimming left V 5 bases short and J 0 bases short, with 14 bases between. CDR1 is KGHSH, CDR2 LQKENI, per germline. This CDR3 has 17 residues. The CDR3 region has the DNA TGTGCCAGCTCATCTCGACAGGTCAGCTCTGGGGCCAACGTCCTGACTTTC. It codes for CASSSRQVSSGANVLTF.

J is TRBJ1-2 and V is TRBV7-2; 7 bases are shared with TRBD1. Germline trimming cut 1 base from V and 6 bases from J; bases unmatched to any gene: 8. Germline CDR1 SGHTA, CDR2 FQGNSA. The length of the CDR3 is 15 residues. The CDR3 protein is CASSLVAGGGNGYTF. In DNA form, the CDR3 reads TGTGCCAGCAGCTTAGTGGCAGGGGGTGGCAATGGCTACACCTTC. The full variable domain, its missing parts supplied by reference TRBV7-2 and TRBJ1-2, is GAGVSQSPSNKVTEKGKDVELRCDPISGHTALYWYRQSLGQGLEFLIYFQGNSAPDKSGLPSDRFSAERTGGSVSTLTIQRTQQEDSAVYLCASSLVAGGGNGYTFGSGTRLTVV.

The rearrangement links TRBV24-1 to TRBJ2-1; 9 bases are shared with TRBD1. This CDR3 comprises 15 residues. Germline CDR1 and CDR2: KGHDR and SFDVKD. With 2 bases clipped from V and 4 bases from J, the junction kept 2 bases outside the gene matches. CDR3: CATSDSTGGYNEQFF. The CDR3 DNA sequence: TGTGCCACCAGTGATTCGACAGGGGGGTACAATGAGCAGTTCTTC.

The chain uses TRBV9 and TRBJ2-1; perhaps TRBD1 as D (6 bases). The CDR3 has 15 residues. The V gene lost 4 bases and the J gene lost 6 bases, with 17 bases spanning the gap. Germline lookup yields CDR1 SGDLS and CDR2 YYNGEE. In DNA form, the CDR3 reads TGTGCCAGCAGCACAAGACAGGAGATAGGCAATGAGCAGTTCTTC. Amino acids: CASSTRQEIGNEQFF.

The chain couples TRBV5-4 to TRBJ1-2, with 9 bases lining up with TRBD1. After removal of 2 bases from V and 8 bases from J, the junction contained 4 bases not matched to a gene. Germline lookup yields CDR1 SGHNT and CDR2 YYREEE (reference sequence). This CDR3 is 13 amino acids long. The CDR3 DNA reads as TGTGCCAGCAGCTTACAGGGGGCTGGGGGCTACACCTTC. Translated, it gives CASSLQGAGGYTF. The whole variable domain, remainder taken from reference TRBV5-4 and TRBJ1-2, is ETGVTQSPTHLIKTRGQQVTLRCSSQSGHNTVSWYQQALGQGPQFIFQYYREEENGRGNFPPRFSGLQFPNYSSELNVNALELDDSALYLCASSLQGAGGYTFGSGTRLTVV.